Listed here are 29 T cell receptor beta chains from one sample, sequenced in a study of blood T cell repertoires in COVID-19. Sequenced by immunoSEQ multiplex PCR; TCRdb stores in-frame clones only, minus some. The sample holds about 92,000 clones, more than 80% seen once. What was sequenced was peripheral blood. These TCRs come from a woman aged 65 to 85 with acute or convalescent COVID-19.

The J gene is TRBJ2-5, the V gene TRBV5-1; TRBD1 agrees at 9 bases. The CDR3 has 13 amino acids. Germline-derived CDR1 and CDR2 are SGHRS and YFSETQ. V lost 4 bases and J lost 5; bases outside the gene matches: 3. The CDR3 bases are TGCGCCAGCAGCAGAGGACAGGGGGAGACCCAGTACTTC. Translation: CASSRGQGETQYF.

The table lists this clone with a few counts. The chain links TRBV6-6 to TRBJ2-7, with D possibly matching TRBD2 (5 bases). V was shortened by 0 bases and J by 2 bases, with 14 bases between the two germline ends. CDR1 and CDR2 (germline): MNHNY, SVGAGI (reference sequence). This CDR3 spans 16 amino acids. This CDR3 reads CASSYSKSSVTYEQYF. Here the CDR3 DNA reads TGTGCCAGCAGTTACTCGAAGAGTAGCGTCACCTACGAGCAGTACTTC.

The chain is built from TRBV19 and TRBJ1-5, with D tentatively TRBD1 (6 bases). With 0 bases removed from V and 8 bases from J, the gap between germline ends came to 8 bases. Germline values: CDR1 LNHDA, CDR2 SQIVND (reference sequence). The CDR3 runs to 13 residues. The chain's CDR3 is CASSIDRDKPQHF. For the CDR3, the DNA is TGTGCCAGTAGTATAGATCGGGACAAGCCCCAGCATTTT.

The chain combines TRBV28 with TRBJ1-2; D gene unclear. Looked up from germline, CDR1 is MDHEN and CDR2 is SYDVKM. There are 14 residues in the CDR3. The V and J ends lost 6 bases and 0 bases respectively, with 11 bases between them. DNA of the CDR3: TGTGCCAGCAGACGAGGTGGAGCTAACTATGGCTACACCTTC. Its translation is CASRRGGANYGYTF.

The genes are TRBV5-1 and TRBJ2-5, with TRBD2 identical over 10 bases. This CDR3 has 15 amino acids. Germline V gives CDR1 SGHRS, CDR2 YFSETQ. With 0 bases clipped from V and 5 bases from J, the junction kept 4 bases outside the gene matches. The CDR3 protein is CASSLVSSGSETQYF. The CDR3 region has the DNA TGCGCCAGCAGCTTGGTGTCTAGCGGGAGTGAGACCCAGTACTTC.

The J gene is TRBJ1-4, the V gene TRBV18, with TRBD1 matching 9 bases. The J segment lost 4 bases and the V segment lost 4 bases, leaving 7 bases of the junction unmatched. In germline, CDR1 is KGHSH, CDR2 LQKENI. This CDR3 has 16 amino acids. The DNA for the CDR3 is TGTGCCAGCTCACTTGGACAGGGGCACCTTAATGAAAAACTGTTTTTT. Translation: CASSLGQGHLNEKLFF.

A single count supports this clone. The chain couples TRBV10-1 to TRBJ2-5; 14 bases fit TRBD2. Germline CDR1 is WNHNN and CDR2 is SYGVQD (reference sequence). The J segment lost 7 bases and the V segment lost 3 bases, leaving 7 bases of the junction unmatched. The CDR3 spans 16 residues. CDR3 protein: CASSERGLAGEGTQYF. The CDR3 DNA sequence: TGCGCCAGCAGTGAACGGGGACTAGCGGGAGAGGGGACCCAGTACTTC.

V is TRBV7-9 and J is TRBJ1-1, with D unclear. CDR3 length: 13 amino acids. The V end was cut by 5 bases, the J end by 10 bases, with 17 bases between. Germline V gene sequence: CDR1 SEHNR, CDR2 FQNEAQ (reference sequence). The CDR3 region is CASSPRRGLAAFF. The CDR3 DNA is TGTGCCAGCAGCCCACGACGAGGATTGGCAGCTTTCTTT.

This clone was picked up a small number of times. The J gene is TRBJ2-3, the V gene TRBV4-2, with 9 bases that match TRBD2. Germline V CDR1 and CDR2: LGHNA, YNFKEQ. V was clipped by 6 bases and J by 3 bases; unmatched bases: 7. This CDR3 spans 15 amino acids. In DNA, the CDR3 is TGTGCCAGCAGGCTTAGCGGGAGTATAACAGATACGCAGTATTTT. Protein product: CASRLSGSITDTQYF.

The table lists this clone with a count of one. The CDR3 nucleotides read TGTGCCAGTAGTATTGAGGTTTCCGCCTACGAGCAGTACTTC. Its protein is CASSIEVSAYEQYF. The chain combines TRBV19 with TRBJ2-7; D gene uncertain. Trimming took 3 bases from V and 2 from J, leaving 11 bases between them. The CDR3 covers 14 residues. The germline V gene has CDR1 LNHDA and CDR2 SQIVND (reference sequence).

The rearrangement uses TRBV10-2 and TRBJ1-2; possibly TRBD1 for D (6 bases). The CDR3 length is 13 residues. V dropped 3 bases and J dropped 7 bases, with 12 bases sitting between them. Germline CDR1 is WSHSY and CDR2 is SAAADI. The CDR3 bases are TGCGCCAGCAGTGATGGGGGGGCGGCTGGCTACACCTTC. Protein product: CASSDGGAAGYTF.

This chain connects TRBV28 to TRBJ2-1, with D possibly TRBD2 on 5 matching bases. Germline V CDR1 and CDR2: MDHEN, SYDVKM. V was shortened by 5 bases and J by 0 bases, with 17 bases between the two germline ends. CDR3 length: 17 amino acids. The CDR3 is CASSPPKVGSSYNEQFF. The CDR3 nucleotides are TGTGCCAGCAGTCCCCCGAAAGTTGGGAGCTCCTACAATGAGCAGTTCTTC.

This rearrangement joins TRBV7-2 to TRBJ1-5; D might be TRBD1 (6 bases). The germline V gene encodes CDR1 SGHTA and CDR2 FQGNSA. The CDR3 runs 14 residues. Trimming removed 5 bases at V and 4 bases at J, with 12 bases between. CDR3 loop: CASSPGRGNQPQHF. The CDR3 nucleotides are TGTGCCAGCAGCCCGGGGAGGGGGAATCAGCCCCAGCATTTT.

The chain links TRBV5-1 to TRBJ2-1; perhaps TRBD2 as D (5 bases). Germline loops: CDR1 SGHRS, CDR2 YFSETQ. V was pared by 0 bases and J by 0 bases, with 7 bases between. This CDR3 region has 15 residues. CDR3 sequence (DNA): TGCGCCAGCAGCTTGGCTAGCCGCTCCTACAATGAGCAGTTCTTC. Amino acid sequence: CASSLASRSYNEQFF.

The chain uses TRBV7-9 and TRBJ2-5; D call uncertain. The V gene lost 6 bases and the J gene lost 1 base, with 9 bases spanning the gap. Looked up from germline, CDR1 is SEHNR and CDR2 is FQNEAQ (reference sequence). The CDR3 totals 13 residues. CDR3 bases: TGTGCCAGCAGTTGGGCAGGCCAAGAGACCCAGTACTTC. Translated: CASSWAGQETQYF. Full variable domain (remainder filled in from reference TRBV7-9 and TRBJ2-5): DTGVSQNPRHKITKRGQNVTFRCDPISEHNRLYWYRQTLGQGPEFLTYFQNEAQLEKSRLLSDRFSAERPKGSFSTLEIQRTEQGDSAMYLCASSWAGQETQYFGPGTRLLVL.

The chain employs TRBV6-5 and TRBJ2-3, with TRBD1 matching over 9 bases. V lost 7 bases and J lost 1; bases outside the gene matches: 3. The CDR3 extends over 14 amino acids. Per the germline V gene, CDR1 is MNHEY and CDR2 is SVGAGI. CDR3 sequence: CASTRTGGTDTQYF. In DNA, the CDR3 is TGTGCCAGCACCAGGACAGGGGGCACAGATACGCAGTATTTT.

This clone was found once. This sequence joins TRBV5-4 and TRBJ2-2, with 10 bases lining up with TRBD2. Germline V gene data show CDR1 as SGHNT and CDR2 as YYREEE (reference sequence). V lost 4 bases to trimming and J lost 7 bases; unmatched junction nucleotides: 13. This CDR3 spans 17 amino acids. The CDR3 region has the DNA TGTGCCAGCAGCCCCGGCGGTCTAGCGGGAGTAGGCGGGGAGCTGTTTTTT. It is translated as CASSPGGLAGVGGELFF.

The rearrangement uses TRBV5-4 and TRBJ2-3, with TRBD2 identical over 9 bases. V shed 4 bases and J 6 bases; nucleotides not matched to a gene: 15. The CDR3 runs to 17 residues. The germline V gene encodes CDR1 SGHNT and CDR2 YYREEE (reference sequence). The CDR3 bases are TGTGCCAGCAGCCCCGGGACTAGCCTACAAGGAGGGGATACGCAGTATTTT. Its translation: CASSPGTSLQGGDTQYF.

This chain connects TRBV11-2 to TRBJ2-7; 9 bases align to TRBD2. The CDR3 totals 16 residues. CDR1 and CDR2 (germline): SGHAT, FQNNGV. V dropped 0 bases and J dropped 3; count of bases not matched to a gene: 6. This CDR3 is CASSLDSGSPFYEQYF. The DNA for the CDR3 is TGTGCCAGCAGCTTAGATAGCGGGAGCCCTTTCTACGAGCAGTACTTC.

The chain combines TRBV6-5 with TRBJ1-6; the D gene is possibly TRBD1 (5 bases). The V gene's germline CDR1 is MNHEY and CDR2 SVGAGI. Trimming took off 6 bases at V and 10 bases at J, with 16 bases between the two ends. This CDR3 region has 14 residues. Here the CDR3 reads CASRGTGLGSPLHF. CDR3 DNA: TGTGCCAGCAGGGGCACGGGACTTGGCTCACCCCTCCACTTT.

This clone was counted between two and nine times. The chain has TRBV9 and TRBJ2-1, with TRBD2 identical over 15 bases. Germline loops: CDR1 SGDLS, CDR2 YYNGEE. The CDR3 totals 18 residues. With 3 bases clipped from V and 7 bases from J, the junction kept 11 bases outside the gene matches. The CDR3 coding sequence is TGTGCCAGCAGCGCAACCGGGACTAGCGGGAGGTTCGGAAATGAGCAGTTCTTC. It encodes CASSATGTSGRFGNEQFF. The variable domain in full, with the rest retrieved from reference TRBV9 and TRBJ2-1, is DSGVTQTPKHLITATGQRVTLRCSPRSGDLSVYWYQQSLDQGLQFLIQYYNGEERAKGNILERFSAQQFPDLHSELNLSSLELGDSALYFCASSATGTSGRFGNEQFFGPGTRLTVL.

This chain uses TRBV30 with TRBJ1-6; TRBD1 agrees at 8 bases. Trimming at V came to 5 bases and at J to 10 bases, leaving 7 bases not matched to a gene. Germline V gives CDR1 GTSNPN, CDR2 SVGIG (reference sequence). CDR3 size: 13 residues. In DNA, the CDR3 is TGTGCCTGGGCAGGACAGGGTGGGTCACCCCTCCACTTT. This translates into CAWAGQGGSPLHF.

The chain couples TRBV6-2 or TRBV6-3 to TRBJ1-5, with TRBD1 matching over 7 bases. V lost 4 bases to trimming and J lost 3 bases; unmatched junction nucleotides: 3. Germline assignment: CDR1 MNHEY and CDR2 SVGEGT. The CDR3 runs 14 residues. As DNA, the CDR3 is TGTGCCAGCAGTTTTACAGGGGTCAATCAGCCCCAGCATTTT. This translates into CASSFTGVNQPQHF.

This clone occurred a few times. This rearrangement joins TRBV29-1 to TRBJ2-7, with D maybe TRBD2 (5 bases). This CDR3 region has 12 residues. The V end was cut by 4 bases, the J end by 4 bases, with 11 bases between. Germline V gene data show CDR1 as SQVTM and CDR2 as ANQGSEA. The CDR3 sequence is CSVVERGYEQYF. The CDR3 region has the DNA TGCAGCGTTGTTGAACGGGGATACGAGCAGTACTTC.

Only one count was recorded for this clone. The chain recombines TRBV19 with TRBJ1-5, with 7 bases aligning to TRBD1. Germline CDR1 and CDR2: LNHDA and SQIVND (reference sequence). The CDR3 loop spans 14 amino acids. V shed 2 bases and J 4 bases; nucleotides not matched to a gene: 2. CDR3 in DNA: TGTGCCAGTAGTATAACGGACAGGAATCAGCCCCAGCATTTT. Translating gives CASSITDRNQPQHF. Full variable domain (remainder filled in from reference TRBV19 and TRBJ1-5): DGGITQSPKYLFRKEGQNVTLSCEQNLNHDAMYWYRQDPGQGLRLIYYSQIVNDFQKGDIAEGYSVSREKKESFPLTVTSAQKNPTAFYLCASSITDRNQPQHFGDGTRLSIL.

The CDR3 spells CASTSGVPYEQYF. In DNA form, the CDR3 reads TGTGCCAGCACGAGCGGGGTTCCCTACGAGCAGTACTTC. The chain combines TRBV12-3 or TRBV12-4 with TRBJ2-7, with 7 bases aligning to TRBD2. This CDR3 is 13 amino acids long. J lost 2 bases, V lost 7 bases, and 5 bases had no gene match.

This chain links TRBV27 with TRBJ2-3, with 7 bases aligning to TRBD2. Trimming removed 0 bases from V and 2 bases from J; junction bases left unmatched: 5. The germline V gene encodes CDR1 MNHEY and CDR2 SMNVEV (reference sequence). There are 16 residues in the CDR3. CDR3 amino acids: CASSLSASGNTDTQYF. DNA of the CDR3: TGTGCCAGCAGTTTATCTGCTAGCGGAAACACAGATACGCAGTATTTT.

The chain employs TRBV3-1 (or the pseudogene TRBV3-2) and TRBJ1-4; 7 bases line up with TRBD1. V shed 4 bases and J 5 bases; nucleotides not matched to a gene: 4. This CDR3 contains 14 residues. Germline V CDR1 and CDR2: LGHDT, YNNKEL (reference sequence). This CDR3 is CASSRQGLNEKLFF. CDR3 nucleotides: TGTGCCAGCAGCCGACAGGGTCTAAATGAAAAACTGTTTTTT.

The rearrangement uses TRBV6-2 or TRBV6-3 and TRBJ2-7; the match to TRBD1 covers 10 bases. The CDR3 spans 18 residues. Per the germline V gene, CDR1 is MNHEY and CDR2 is SVGEGT. Trimming took 2 bases from V and 3 from J; bases not matched to a gene: 13. The CDR3 spells CASSYITGEDRGFYEQYF. The CDR3 region has the DNA TGTGCCAGCAGTTACATCACCGGGGAGGACAGGGGGTTCTACGAGCAGTACTTC.